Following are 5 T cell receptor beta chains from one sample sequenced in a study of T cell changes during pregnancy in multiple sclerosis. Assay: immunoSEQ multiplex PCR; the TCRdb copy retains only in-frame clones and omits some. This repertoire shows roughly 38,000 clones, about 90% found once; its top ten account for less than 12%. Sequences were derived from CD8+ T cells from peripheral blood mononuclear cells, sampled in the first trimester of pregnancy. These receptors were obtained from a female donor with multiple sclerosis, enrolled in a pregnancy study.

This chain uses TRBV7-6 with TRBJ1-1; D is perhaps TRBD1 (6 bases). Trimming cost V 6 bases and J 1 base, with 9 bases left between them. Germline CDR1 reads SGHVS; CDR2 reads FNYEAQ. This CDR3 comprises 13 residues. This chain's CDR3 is CASSQGSNTEAFF. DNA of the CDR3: TGTGCCAGCAGTCAGGGGTCGAACACTGAAGCTTTCTTT.

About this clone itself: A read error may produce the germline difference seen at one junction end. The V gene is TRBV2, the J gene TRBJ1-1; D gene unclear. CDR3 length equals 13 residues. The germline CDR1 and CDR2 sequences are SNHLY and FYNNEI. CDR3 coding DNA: TGTGCCAGCAGAAAACACATGAACGCTGAAGCTTTCTTT. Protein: CASRKHMNAEAFF.

The CDR3 protein is CASSVGTGLTTTDTQYF. The CDR3 DNA reads TGTGCCAGCAGCGTAGGTACAGGGCTGACCACGACAGATACGCAGTATTTT. V gene TRBV9 combines with J gene TRBJ2-3, with D perhaps matching TRBD1 (6 bases). V was shortened by 0 bases and J by 3 bases, with 17 bases between the two germline ends. CDR3 length equals 17 residues. The germline CDR1 and CDR2 sequences are SGDLS and YYNGEE.

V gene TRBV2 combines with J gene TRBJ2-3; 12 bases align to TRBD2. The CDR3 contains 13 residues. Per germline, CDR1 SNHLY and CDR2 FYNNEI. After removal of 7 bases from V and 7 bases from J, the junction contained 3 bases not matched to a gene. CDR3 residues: CASTSGGGYTQYF. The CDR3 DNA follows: TGTGCCAGCACTAGCGGGGGGGGCTATACGCAGTATTTT.

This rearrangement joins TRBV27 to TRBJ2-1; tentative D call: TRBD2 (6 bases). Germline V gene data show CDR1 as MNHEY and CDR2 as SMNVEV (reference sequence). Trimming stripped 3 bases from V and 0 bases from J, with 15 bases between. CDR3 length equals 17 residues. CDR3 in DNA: TGTGCCAGCAGTTTTCCCCCCCCCGGGGGCTCCTACAATGAGCAGTTCTTC. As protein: CASSFPPPGGSYNEQFF.